This T cell receptor beta chain is drawn from a study of T cell responses to AZD1222 COVID-19 vaccine. Some clones are missing from TCRdb's copy, which holds only in-frame ones; the method was immunoSEQ multiplex PCR. The sample consists of 77,000 or so clones, 91% of them appearing once. Turning to this clone: Its antigen is as yet unknown.

Whole-study findings and limits: Variant regions that are unmutated are reportedly the target of nearly half of spike-specific TCRs. The study sampled repertoires only after the peak T cell response. Possibly, clonal diversity was underestimated; donors were largely white British and included more females.

The receptor comes from an adult who received the AZD1222 COVID-19 vaccine. The sample consisted of peripheral blood, taken 28 days after the second AZD1222 dose.

The CDR3 protein is CASSLSGLFTDTQYF. As DNA, the CDR3 is TGTGCCAGCAGTTTATCTGGACTGTTCACAGATACGCAGTATTTT. This chain uses TRBV27 with TRBJ2-3, with D perhaps matching TRBD2 (5 bases). The V gene lost 0 bases and the J gene lost 2 bases, with 9 bases spanning the gap. The germline CDR1 and CDR2 sequences are MNHEY and SMNVEV (reference sequence). The CDR3 spans 15 residues.